These 10 T cell receptor beta chains came from one sample sequenced in a study of blood T cell repertoires in COVID-19. This table comes from immunoSEQ multiplex PCR, and its TCRdb copy is limited to in-frame clones, with some not included. The sample holds some 150,000 clones, more than 70% seen once. Sequencing input: peripheral blood. These receptors were taken from a woman in her fifties or sixties with acute or convalescent COVID-19.

This chain connects TRBV24-1 to TRBJ1-2; 8 nucleotides line up with TRBD1. CDR3 size: 13 residues. Germline V gives CDR1 KGHDR, CDR2 SFDVKD. The V gene end was trimmed by 5 bases and the J gene end by 8 bases; junction bases not matched to a gene: 6. The CDR3 protein is CATSAQDREGYTF. The CDR3 DNA sequence: TGTGCCACCAGTGCTCAGGACAGGGAGGGCTACACCTTC.

The chain has TRBV4-3 and TRBJ1-1; 7 bases are shared with TRBD1. Per the germline V gene, CDR1 is LGHNA and CDR2 is YSLEER. There are 12 residues in the CDR3. The V gene end was trimmed by 1 base and the J gene end by 11 bases; junction bases not matched to a gene: 4. Here the CDR3 DNA reads TGCGCCAGCAGCCAAGGGACAGGTGGCGCTTTCTTT. It is translated as CASSQGTGGAFF.

The chain recombines TRBV2 with TRBJ1-3, with no clear D. CDR1 SNHLY and CDR2 FYNNEI come from the germline V gene. This CDR3 comprises 16 residues. V was cut by 6 bases and J by 0 bases, with 15 bases left in between. CDR3 DNA: TGTGCCAGCAGAGTCAGGCTTCTAAACTCTGGAAACACCATATATTTT. It yields the protein CASRVRLLNSGNTIYF.

The rearrangement joins TRBV12-5 to TRBJ2-7; D is possibly TRBD1 (6 bases). V lost 1 base, J lost 1 base, and 11 bases lay in between. CDR3 size: 15 residues. Germline V gene data show CDR1 as LGHNT and CDR2 as FRNRAP. This CDR3 is CASGLDSRGSYEQYF. CDR3 nucleotides: TGTGCTAGTGGTTTGGACTCGAGGGGGTCCTACGAGCAGTACTTC.

This chain links TRBV6-2 or TRBV6-3 with TRBJ2-7; 8 bases fit TRBD1. With V trimmed by 0 bases and J by 2 bases, 6 bases remained unmatched. CDR1 is MNHEY, CDR2 SVGEGT, per germline. This CDR3 contains 16 residues. As DNA, the CDR3 is TGTGCCAGCAGTTACTCAAGGGACAGGCCTCCCTACGAGCAGTACTTC. This gives the protein CASSYSRDRPPYEQYF.

This chain uses TRBV9 with TRBJ1-1; a possible D gene is TRBD1 (6 bases). Trimming removed 0 bases from V and 0 bases from J, with 9 bases in between. The germline gives CDR1 SGDLS, CDR2 YYNGEE. CDR3 length equals 15 residues. The DNA of the CDR3 is TGTGCCAGCAGCGTAGATCCAGGGGTGAACACTGAAGCTTTCTTT. Encoded protein: CASSVDPGVNTEAFF.

The V and J genes are TRBV18 and TRBJ1-1, with a possible D match to TRBD1 (6 bases). This CDR3 comprises 13 residues. CDR1 is KGHSH and CDR2 is LQKENI in the germline V gene. Trimming took 2 bases from V and 6 from J, leaving 10 bases between them. CDR3 residues: CASSPAGAAEAFF. In DNA form, the CDR3 reads TGTGCCAGCTCACCAGCAGGGGCCGCTGAAGCTTTCTTT.

CDR3 in DNA: TGTGCCATCAGGGGAACTAGCGTGGGGCAGCAGACCCAGTACTTC. Its protein product is CAIRGTSVGQQTQYF. This chain joins TRBV10-3 and TRBJ2-5; 7 bases map to TRBD2. This CDR3 contains 15 residues. In germline, CDR1 is ENHRY, CDR2 SYGVKD. V lost 6 bases, J lost 6 bases, and 13 bases stayed unmatched.

The chain is built from TRBV24-1 and TRBJ1-4, with 7 bases that match TRBD1. J lost 7 bases, V lost 9 bases, and 13 bases had no gene match. CDR1 is KGHDR, CDR2 SFDVKD, per germline. This CDR3 spans 15 amino acids. CDR3 sequence reads: CATRFRTGSCEKLFF. CDR3 DNA sequence: TGTGCCACCCGTTTTCGGACAGGCTCTTGTGAAAAACTGTTTTTT.

The chain joins TRBV6-1 to TRBJ1-5; no definite D call. Germline CDR1 reads MNHNS; CDR2 reads SASEGT. V lost 5 bases to trimming and J lost 4 bases, with 9 bases between them. CDR3 length: 13 amino acids. The CDR3 bases are TGTGCCAGCAGTTGGGCAGTAAATCAGCCCCAGCATTTT. Translation gives CASSWAVNQPQHF.